Following are 14 T cell receptor beta chains from one sample sequenced in a study of blood T cell repertoires in COVID-19. This table comes from immunoSEQ multiplex PCR, and its TCRdb copy is limited to in-frame clones, with some not included. This sample carries more than 95,000 clones, about 80% of them seen once, and the ten largest clones take 3.8%. The sequenced sample consisted of peripheral blood. Receptor source: a woman in her forties or fifties with acute or convalescent COVID-19.

The chain is built from TRBV11-2 and TRBJ2-1; D perhaps matches TRBD2 (6 bases). V lost 4 bases to trimming and J lost 6 bases, with 10 bases between them. Germline lookup yields CDR1 SGHAT and CDR2 FQNNGV. This CDR3 spans 13 amino acids. As DNA, the CDR3 is TGTGCCAGCAGCTCCCTAGCGTCCAATGAGCAGTTCTTC. Its translation: CASSSLASNEQFF.

The chain carries TRBV2 and TRBJ2-6; 7 nucleotides agree with TRBD1. V dropped 6 bases and J dropped 2; count of bases not matched to a gene: 13. The CDR3 contains 18 residues. Germline V lookup: CDR1 SNHLY, CDR2 FYNNEI. The CDR3 DNA is TGTGCCAGCAGCCCCAGACAGGGAACCGCTCCTGGGGCCAACGTCCTGACTTTC. Protein product: CASSPRQGTAPGANVLTF. Full variable domain (remainder filled in from reference TRBV2 and TRBJ2-6): EPEVTQTPSHQVTQMGQEVILRCVPISNHLYFYWYRQILGQKVEFLVSFYNNEISEKSEIFDDQFSVERPDGSNFTLKIRSTKLEDSAMYFCASSPRQGTAPGANVLTFGAGSRLTVL.

This sequence joins TRBV5-1 and TRBJ1-4; D is unclear. Trimming took off 3 bases at V and 0 bases at J, with 12 bases between the two ends. CDR1 is SGHRS, CDR2 YFSETQ, per germline. The CDR3 has 16 residues. The CDR3 loop is CASSYTAGSTNEKLFF. CDR3 bases: TGCGCCAGCAGCTACACAGCCGGTTCAACTAATGAAAAACTGTTTTTT. Supplemented by reference TRBV5-1 and TRBJ1-4, the full variable domain reads KAGVTQTPRYLIKTRGQQVTLSCSPISGHRSVSWYQQTPGQGLQFLFEYFSETQRNKGNFPGRFSGRQFSNSRSEMNVSTLELGDSALYLCASSYTAGSTNEKLFFGSGTQLSVL.

This clone was seen only once. V is TRBV2 and J is TRBJ1-1; D is perhaps TRBD1 (5 bases). Germline V gives CDR1 SNHLY, CDR2 FYNNEI. The CDR3 extends over 13 amino acids. V was shortened by 2 bases and J by 8 bases, with 12 bases between the two germline ends. The CDR3, as DNA: TGTGCCAGCAGTGAAACTCCGCAGGGAGAAGCTTTCTTT. This codes for CASSETPQGEAFF.

V usage is TRBV18 and J usage is TRBJ1-1; 10 bases match TRBD1. With 6 bases clipped from V and 1 base from J, the junction kept 5 bases outside the gene matches. Germline CDR1 reads KGHSH; CDR2 reads LQKENI. The CDR3 is made up of 15 amino acids. The CDR3: CASSSGTGANTEAFF. The CDR3 DNA is TGTGCCAGCTCGTCTGGGACAGGGGCGAACACTGAAGCTTTCTTT.

This clone was counted only a few times. This rearrangement joins TRBV12-3 or TRBV12-4 to TRBJ2-5; D is possibly TRBD1 (5 bases). V dropped 2 bases and J dropped 2 bases, with 6 bases sitting between them. The CDR3 length is 13 residues. CDR3 residues: CASSLQGQETQYF. For the CDR3, the DNA is TGTGCCAGCAGTTTACAGGGTCAAGAGACCCAGTACTTC.

The J gene is TRBJ2-2, the V gene TRBV5-1; D is perhaps TRBD1 (5 bases). Germline loops: CDR1 SGHRS, CDR2 YFSETQ. The CDR3 runs 13 residues. The V and J ends lost 2 bases and 8 bases respectively, with 10 bases between them. The CDR3 loop reads CASSFSRAGELFF. As DNA, the CDR3 is TGCGCCAGCAGCTTTTCCAGGGCTGGGGAGCTGTTTTTT.

The rearrangement links TRBV5-4 to TRBJ2-2; D remains ambiguous. This CDR3 contains 12 residues. V was shortened by 0 bases and J by 6 bases, with 3 bases between the two germline ends. Germline assignment: CDR1 SGHNT and CDR2 YYREEE (reference sequence). As DNA, the CDR3 is TGTGCCAGCAGCTTGGTAGCCGGGGAGCTGTTTTTT. Its translation: CASSLVAGELFF.

The CDR3 sequence is CASSLPGNNQPQHF. The CDR3 DNA sequence: TGTGCCAGCAGCTTGCCAGGCAACAATCAGCCCCAGCATTTT. The chain is built from TRBV5-5 and TRBJ1-5; D uncertain. Trimming removed 1 base at V and 3 bases at J, with 8 bases between. Per the germline V gene, CDR1 is SGHKS and CDR2 is YYEKEE (reference sequence). CDR3 length: 14 amino acids. The full variable domain, with the rest looked up from reference TRBV5-5 and TRBJ1-5, is DAGVTQSPTHLIKTRGQQVTLRCSPISGHKSVSWYQQVLGQGPQFIFQYYEKEERGRGNFPDRFSARQFPNYSSELNVNALLLGDSALYLCASSLPGNNQPQHFGDGTRLSIL.

The chain recombines TRBV9 with TRBJ2-7; TRBD1 might be the D (6 bases). Per germline, CDR1 SGDLS and CDR2 YYNGEE. This CDR3 region has 15 residues. Deletions cut 3 bases from V and 0 bases from J, with 13 bases between. The CDR3 loop reads CASSGGQTSSYEQYF. In DNA, the CDR3 is TGTGCCAGCAGCGGTGGACAGACGAGCTCCTACGAGCAGTACTTC.

This clone appeared a few times. The chain links TRBV29-1 to TRBJ1-2, with 7 bases lining up with TRBD1. Germline V gene sequence: CDR1 SQVTM, CDR2 ANQGSEA. CDR3 length: 13 residues. V was clipped by 7 bases and J by 6 bases; unmatched bases: 11. CDR3 loop: CSGGDSPRDGYTF. In nucleotides, the CDR3 is TGCAGCGGGGGGGACAGCCCACGGGATGGCTACACCTTC.

The chain recombines TRBV6-5 with TRBJ1-1; D unclear. The V end was cut by 6 bases, the J end by 4 bases, with 15 bases between. CDR1 and CDR2 (germline): MNHEY, SVGAGI. There are 14 residues in the CDR3. CDR3 in DNA: TGTGCCAGCAGCCGCGGGATTTGGGGCACTGAAGCTTTCTTT. Protein: CASSRGIWGTEAFF.

The V gene is TRBV19, the J gene TRBJ1-1; TRBD1 might be the D (5 bases). Germline CDR1 LNHDA, CDR2 SQIVND (reference sequence). V gave up 6 bases and J gave up 0 bases, with 14 bases separating them. This CDR3 comprises 15 residues. CDR3 sequence: CASSPRGGLNTEAFF. DNA for the CDR3: TGTGCCAGTAGCCCGCGGGGGGGATTGAACACTGAAGCTTTCTTT.

CDR3 DNA sequence: TGTGCCAGCAGCTTGGATACAGGGGTGGCAGAGACCCAGTACTTC. Translating it yields CASSLDTGVAETQYF. This sequence joins TRBV5-8 and TRBJ2-5; 7 nucleotides match TRBD1. The CDR3 runs to 15 residues. The V and J ends lost 0 bases and 4 bases, in that order; junction bases with no gene match: 6. Germline values: CDR1 SGHTS, CDR2 YDEGEE.